A selection of T cell receptor beta chains follows, all from one sample in a study of T cells in Graves' hyperthyroidism and ophthalmopathy. MiXCR, run by TCRdb on the multiplex PCR reads, gives a single entry per CDR3 protein. This table has more than 300,000 distinct CDR3 sequences, 13% to 15% appearing once. Material for sequencing was blood. These receptors were collected from a woman in her twenties or thirties with Graves' ophthalmopathy. CDR3s include the opening cysteine and the closing phenylalanine or tryptophan. The D gene is left open where the match is weak. Where a row states a size, it is once, few, many or the class of an expanded clone; other rows omit it.

d_gene: -; v_gene: TRBV24-1; abundance: -; j_gene: TRBJ1-5; CDR3nt: TGTGCCACCAGTGACCAAACAGGGTTGGAGGATCAGCCCCAGCATTTT; CDR3aa: CATSDQTGLEDQPQHF
d_gene: TRBD1; v_gene: TRBV18; abundance: many; j_gene: TRBJ2-7; CDR3nt: TGTGCCAGCTCACCAACACCCGGACAGGAGGTTTACGAGCAGTACTTC; CDR3aa: CASSPTPGQEVYEQYF
d_gene: -; v_gene: TRBV7-6; abundance: many; j_gene: TRBJ2-7; CDR3nt: TGTGCCAGCAGCCCTAGGGGGGCTCTGGGGGAGCAGTACTTC; CDR3aa: CASSPRGALGEQYF
d_gene: TRBD1; v_gene: TRBV6-1; abundance: few; j_gene: TRBJ1-2; CDR3nt: TGTGCCAGCAGCAGGGGACAGAATAACTATGGCTACACCTTC; CDR3aa: CASSRGQNNYGYTF
d_gene: TRBD1; v_gene: TRBV2; abundance: many; j_gene: TRBJ1-1; CDR3nt: TGTGCCAGCAGGGACAGGGTTTGGGCTTTCTTT; CDR3aa: CASRDRVWAFF
d_gene: -; v_gene: TRBV19; abundance: -; j_gene: TRBJ2-3; CDR3nt: TGTGCCAGTAGATCTGGGTCCGAAGCAACAGATACGCAGTATTTT; CDR3aa: CASRSGSEATDTQYF
d_gene: TRBD1; v_gene: TRBV29-1; abundance: few; j_gene: TRBJ2-7; CDR3nt: TGCAGCGTTGAACAGGGGGCGTACGAGCAGTACTTC; CDR3aa: CSVEQGAYEQYF
d_gene: -; v_gene: TRBV6-2/TRBV6-3; abundance: -; j_gene: TRBJ1-5; CDR3nt: TGTGCCAGCAGTCGCAGGGGTATGCGGCAGCCCCAGCATTTT; CDR3aa: CASSRRGMRQPQHF
d_gene: -; v_gene: TRBV20-1; abundance: many; j_gene: TRBJ1-6; CDR3nt: TGCAGTGCTAGAGATTTCGACTCACCCCTCCACTTT; CDR3aa: CSARDFDSPLHF
d_gene: TRBD1; v_gene: TRBV20-1; abundance: -; j_gene: TRBJ1-4; CDR3nt: TGCAGTGCTCTCGGACAGGCTAATGAAAAACTGTTTTTT; CDR3aa: CSALGQANEKLFF
d_gene: TRBD2; v_gene: TRBV29-1; abundance: few; j_gene: TRBJ2-3; CDR3nt: TGCAGCGGGGGCGGGGGGGCCACAGATACGCAGTATTTT; CDR3aa: CSGGGGATDTQYF
d_gene: -; v_gene: TRBV28; abundance: many; j_gene: TRBJ2-7; CDR3nt: TGTGCCAGCAGTCTGACAGTTCCTCCCTACGAGCAGTACTTC; CDR3aa: CASSLTVPPYEQYF
d_gene: -; v_gene: TRBV19; abundance: -; j_gene: TRBJ1-1; CDR3nt: TGTGCCAGTATGCAAGTCTCTGAAGCTTTCTTT; CDR3aa: CASMQVSEAFF
d_gene: -; v_gene: TRBV24-1; abundance: many; j_gene: TRBJ2-7; CDR3nt: TGTGCCACCAGTGAACCGACGGGACTCTACGAGCAGTACTTC; CDR3aa: CATSEPTGLYEQYF